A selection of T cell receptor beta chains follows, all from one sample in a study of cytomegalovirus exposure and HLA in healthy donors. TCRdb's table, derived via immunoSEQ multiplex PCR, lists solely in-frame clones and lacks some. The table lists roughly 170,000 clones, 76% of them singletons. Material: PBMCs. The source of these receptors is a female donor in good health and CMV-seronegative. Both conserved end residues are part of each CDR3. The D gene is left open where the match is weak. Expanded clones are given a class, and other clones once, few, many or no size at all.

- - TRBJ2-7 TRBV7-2 CASSLQLATGEQYF TGTGCCAGCAGCTTACAACTAGCCACGGGGGAGCAGTACTTC
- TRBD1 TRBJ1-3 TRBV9 CASSPDRVGNTIYF TGTGCCAGCAGCCCGGACAGGGTCGGAAACACCATATATTTT
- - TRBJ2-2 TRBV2 CASSESGELFF TGTGCCAGCAGTGAGTCGGGGGAGCTGTTTTTT
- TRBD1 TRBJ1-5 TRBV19 CASSMGQRAEPQHF TGTGCCAGTAGTATGGGACAGCGGGCGGAGCCCCAGCATTTT
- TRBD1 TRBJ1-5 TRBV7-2 CASSLRQGGSNQPQHF TGTGCCAGCAGCTTGCGACAGGGGGGGAGCAATCAGCCCCAGCATTTT
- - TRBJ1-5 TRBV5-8 CASSTTLGSGDQPQHF TGTGCCAGCAGCACGACATTGGGATCCGGGGATCAGCCCCAGCATTTT
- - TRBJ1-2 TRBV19 CASSRGMGSSNYGYTF TGTGCCAGTAGCAGGGGAATGGGGAGCTCTAACTATGGCTACACCTTC
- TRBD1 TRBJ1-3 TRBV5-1 CASSETGARNFGNTIYF TGCGCCAGCAGCGAAACAGGGGCCCGGAACTTTGGAAACACCATATATTTT
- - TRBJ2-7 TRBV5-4 CASSLGVRRTTYEQYF TGTGCCAGCAGCTTGGGGGTTCGCAGGACAACCTACGAGCAGTACTTC
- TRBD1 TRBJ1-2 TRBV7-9 CASSLVTGGGYYGYTF TGTGCCAGCAGCTTAGTCACAGGGGGAGGTTACTATGGCTACACCTTC
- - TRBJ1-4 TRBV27 CASSKGGVANEKLFF TGTGCCAGCAGCAAAGGGGGGGTTGCTAATGAAAAACTGTTTTTT
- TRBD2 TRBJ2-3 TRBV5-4 CASSLELAGRADTQYF TGTGCCAGCAGCTTGGAACTAGCGGGAAGGGCCGATACGCAGTATTTT
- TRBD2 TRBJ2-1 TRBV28 CASSQWLAGAHNEQFF TGTGCCAGCAGCCAATGGCTAGCGGGAGCCCACAATGAGCAGTTCTTC
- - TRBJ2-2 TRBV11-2 CASSWGDGTGELFF TGTGCCAGCAGCTGGGGGGACGGCACCGGGGAGCTGTTTTTT
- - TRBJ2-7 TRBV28 CASSGQSYEQYF TGTGCCAGCAGTGGGCAGTCCTACGAGCAGTACTTC
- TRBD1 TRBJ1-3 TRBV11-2 CASSLARQGAGNTIYF TGTGCCAGCAGCTTAGCAAGACAGGGTGCTGGAAACACCATATATTTT
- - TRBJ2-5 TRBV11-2 CASSYPRWYQETQYF TGTGCCAGCAGCTACCCTAGGTGGTACCAAGAGACCCAGTACTTC
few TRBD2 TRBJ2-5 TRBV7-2 CASSLAPTSGLQETQYF TGTGCCAGCAGCTTAGCTCCGACTAGCGGACTACAAGAGACCCAGTACTTC
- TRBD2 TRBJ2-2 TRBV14 CASTPSGANTGELFF TGTGCCAGCACTCCTAGCGGAGCGAACACCGGGGAGCTGTTTTTT
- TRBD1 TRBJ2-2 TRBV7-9 CASSRGTGAPIGELFF TGTGCCAGCAGCCGGGGGACAGGGGCCCCAATCGGGGAGCTGTTTTTT
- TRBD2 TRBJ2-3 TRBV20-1 CSARTSGPHF TGCAGTGCCCGGACTAGCGGGCCTCATTTT
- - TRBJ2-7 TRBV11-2 CASSLTDYQPYEQYF TGTGCCAGCAGTCTAACTGACTACCAACCCTACGAGCAGTACTTC
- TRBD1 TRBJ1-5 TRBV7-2 CASSLNQGARGQPQHF TGTGCCAGCAGCTTAAATCAGGGGGCAAGGGGTCAGCCCCAGCATTTT
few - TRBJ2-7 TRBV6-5 CASSYSYRTTYEQYF TGTGCCAGCAGTTACTCATATCGTACTACCTACGAGCAGTACTTC
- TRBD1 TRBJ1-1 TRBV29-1 CSSSLRQGAFMNTEAFF TGCAGCTCAAGCCTGCGGCAGGGGGCCTTCATGAACACTGAAGCTTTCTTT
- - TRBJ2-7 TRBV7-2 CASSPDMRSYEQYF TGTGCCAGCAGCCCAGACATGAGATCTTACGAGCAGTACTTC
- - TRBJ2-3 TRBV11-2 CASSFRGRTDTQYF TGTGCCAGCAGTTTCCGGGGGAGGACAGATACGCAGTATTTT
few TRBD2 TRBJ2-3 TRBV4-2 CASSQEASGGAFPPDTQYF TGTGCCAGCAGCCAAGAAGCTAGCGGGGGGGCCTTCCCCCCAGATACGCAGTATTTT
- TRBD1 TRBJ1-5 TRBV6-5 CASSSTDRGNQPQHF TGTGCCAGCAGTAGTACGGACAGGGGGAATCAGCCCCAGCATTTT
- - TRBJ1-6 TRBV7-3 CASSLRAYNSPLHF TGTGCCAGCAGCTTGAGGGCCTATAATTCACCCCTCCACTTT
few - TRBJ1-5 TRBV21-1 CASSKAVRVLSNQPQHF TGTGCCAGCAGCAAAGCCGTCCGGGTTCTTAGCAATCAGCCCCAGCATTTT
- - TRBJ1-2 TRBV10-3 CAIRGTGPYGYTF TGTGCCATCAGGGGCACAGGGCCCTATGGCTACACCTTC
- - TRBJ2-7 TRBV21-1 CASSLVQGASSYEQYF TGTGCCAGCAGCCTCGTACAGGGGGCCAGCTCCTACGAGCAGTACTTC